Listed below are T cell receptor beta chains from one sample, sequenced in a study of blood T cell repertoires in COVID-19. The data were produced by immunoSEQ multiplex PCR, yet TCRdb's version contains in-frame clones alone and is incomplete. Of a few hundred thousand clones listed, 80% to 90% are singletons. The sequenced sample consisted of peripheral blood. These receptors were collected from an older woman with COVID-19, enrolled during active disease. CDR3s include the opening cysteine and the closing phenylalanine or tryptophan. The order of the fields is clone size, D gene, J gene, V gene, CDR3 DNA, CDR3 protein. D genes are given only for firm matches. A clone size is listed for some rows: how often the clone was seen (once, few, many), or a class if it is expanded.

clone_size: .
d_call: .
j_call: TRBJ1-3
v_call: TRBV18
cdr3_nt: TGTGCCAGCCCAGGGCAGGGGCTAGCGGAAGGAAACACCATATATTTT
cdr3_aa: CASPGQGLAEGNTIYF

clone_size: .
d_call: .
j_call: TRBJ2-1
v_call: TRBV5-5
cdr3_nt: TGTGCCAGCAGCTTGGATCAGGCGAGCTCCTACAATGAGCAGTTCTTC
cdr3_aa: CASSLDQASSYNEQFF

clone_size: .
d_call: TRBD1
j_call: TRBJ1-1
v_call: TRBV19
cdr3_nt: TGTGCCAGTACCAGGACAGGGGACACTGAAGCTTTCTTT
cdr3_aa: CASTRTGDTEAFF

clone_size: .
d_call: TRBD2
j_call: TRBJ2-1
v_call: TRBV5-5
cdr3_nt: TGTGCCAGCAGTCCGGTAGCGGGAGATGGCAATGAGCAGTTCTTC
cdr3_aa: CASSPVAGDGNEQFF

clone_size: once
d_call: .
j_call: TRBJ1-1
v_call: TRBV27
cdr3_nt: TGTGCCAGCAGTTTGGTTCCAGGGAACACTGAAGCTTTCTTT
cdr3_aa: CASSLVPGNTEAFF

clone_size: .
d_call: TRBD2
j_call: TRBJ2-7
v_call: TRBV6-5
cdr3_nt: TGTGCCAACAGCCTAGCGGAGGACTCCTACGAGCAGTACTTC
cdr3_aa: CANSLAEDSYEQYF

clone_size: .
d_call: .
j_call: TRBJ1-1
v_call: TRBV28
cdr3_nt: TGTGCCAGCAGTTTCCGGTCTAGGGGAGCTTTCTTT
cdr3_aa: CASSFRSRGAFF

clone_size: .
d_call: TRBD1
j_call: TRBJ1-2
v_call: TRBV6-6
cdr3_nt: TGTGCCAGCAGTTCCGGGACAGGGAGGGGCTACACCTTC
cdr3_aa: CASSSGTGRGYTF

clone_size: .
d_call: .
j_call: TRBJ2-7
v_call: TRBV6-6
cdr3_nt: TGTGCCAGCAGCCAGACCTACGAGCAGTACTTC
cdr3_aa: CASSQTYEQYF

clone_size: once
d_call: .
j_call: TRBJ2-7
v_call: TRBV11-2
cdr3_nt: TGTGCCAGCAGCAAACAGGCACCCTACGAGCAGTACTTC
cdr3_aa: CASSKQAPYEQYF

clone_size: .
d_call: TRBD1
j_call: TRBJ1-4
v_call: TRBV9
cdr3_nt: TGTGCCAGCACCGTTACAGGGGGCGCAGGGGAAAAACTGTTTTTT
cdr3_aa: CASTVTGGAGEKLFF

clone_size: once
d_call: TRBD1
j_call: TRBJ1-2
v_call: TRBV5-1
cdr3_nt: TGCGCCAGCAGCCCGACAGGGTTGTCAACGTATGGCTACACCTTC
cdr3_aa: CASSPTGLSTYGYTF

clone_size: .
d_call: .
j_call: TRBJ2-3
v_call: TRBV29-1
cdr3_nt: TGCAGCGTCCCTAGGGGGAGGGGGGATACGCAGTATTTT
cdr3_aa: CSVPRGRGDTQYF

clone_size: .
d_call: TRBD1
j_call: TRBJ2-7
v_call: TRBV19
cdr3_nt: TGTGCCAGTAGTGGACAGGGTAGGAACGAGCAGTACTTC
cdr3_aa: CASSGQGRNEQYF

clone_size: .
d_call: TRBD1
j_call: TRBJ1-1
v_call: TRBV30
cdr3_nt: TGTGCCTGTGGACAGGACAGAACTGAAGCTTTCTTT
cdr3_aa: CACGQDRTEAFF

clone_size: .
d_call: .
j_call: TRBJ2-7
v_call: TRBV7-3
cdr3_nt: TGTGCCAGCAGCCCGCAAGGGGGAGTCGGTGAGCAGTACTTC
cdr3_aa: CASSPQGGVGEQYF

clone_size: .
d_call: TRBD2
j_call: TRBJ2-1
v_call: TRBV2
cdr3_nt: TGTGCCAGCAGTCCGGGACTAGCGGGAGATGAGCAGTTCTTC
cdr3_aa: CASSPGLAGDEQFF

clone_size: .
d_call: .
j_call: TRBJ1-5
v_call: TRBV27
cdr3_nt: TGTGCCAGCCGGCCTCATGGAGACCAGCCCCAGCATTTT
cdr3_aa: CASRPHGDQPQHF

clone_size: once
d_call: .
j_call: TRBJ1-1
v_call: TRBV6-6
cdr3_nt: TGTGCCAGCAGTTCCCGGGGATTGAACACTGAAGCTTTCTTT
cdr3_aa: CASSSRGLNTEAFF

clone_size: .
d_call: .
j_call: TRBJ2-2
v_call: TRBV7-3
cdr3_nt: TGTGCCAGCAGCTTGAGCGGCAACCCCACCGGGGAGCTGTTTTTT
cdr3_aa: CASSLSGNPTGELFF

clone_size: few
d_call: .
j_call: TRBJ1-4
v_call: TRBV5-1
cdr3_nt: TGCGCCAGCAGCTTAGGGACTTCTAATGAAAAACTGTTTTTT
cdr3_aa: CASSLGTSNEKLFF

clone_size: .
d_call: .
j_call: TRBJ1-4
v_call: TRBV11-2
cdr3_nt: TGTGCCAGCAGCTCGCCTAGGTATTTTCAGGGTTATAAACTGTTTTTT
cdr3_aa: CASSSPRYFQGYKLFF

clone_size: .
d_call: .
j_call: TRBJ2-5
v_call: TRBV11-2
cdr3_nt: TGTGCCAGCAGCCCGGGGGTGGAGACCCAGTACTTC
cdr3_aa: CASSPGVETQYF

clone_size: .
d_call: TRBD2
j_call: TRBJ2-1
v_call: TRBV9
cdr3_nt: TGTGCCAGCAGCGCACAAACTAGCGGGAGGTACAATGAGCAGTTCTTC
cdr3_aa: CASSAQTSGRYNEQFF

clone_size: .
d_call: TRBD1
j_call: TRBJ1-4
v_call: TRBV3-1/TRBV3-2
cdr3_nt: TGTGCCAGTCGGGGGACAGAAACAACTAATGAAAAACTGTTTTTT
cdr3_aa: CASRGTETTNEKLFF

clone_size: .
d_call: .
j_call: TRBJ2-7
v_call: TRBV27
cdr3_nt: TGTGCCAGCAGTTTGGTTAGCTCCTACGAGCAGTACTTC
cdr3_aa: CASSLVSSYEQYF

clone_size: few
d_call: .
j_call: TRBJ1-4
v_call: TRBV30
cdr3_nt: TGTGCCTGGAGTCTGTCGGATGAAAAACTGTTTTTT
cdr3_aa: CAWSLSDEKLFF

clone_size: .
d_call: TRBD2
j_call: TRBJ2-7
v_call: TRBV27
cdr3_nt: TGTGCCAGCAGTCGAATCCGCCGGACGGGAGGCCCCTACGAGCAGTACTTC
cdr3_aa: CASSRIRRTGGPYEQYF

clone_size: .
d_call: .
j_call: TRBJ1-1
v_call: TRBV10-3
cdr3_nt: TGTGCCATCAGTGAGGTGGGGCGGACTGAAGCTTTCTTT
cdr3_aa: CAISEVGRTEAFF

clone_size: .
d_call: .
j_call: TRBJ1-6
v_call: TRBV19
cdr3_nt: TGTGCCAGTAGCGAAAAACAGGGATTGAATTCACCCCTCCACTTT
cdr3_aa: CASSEKQGLNSPLHF

clone_size: .
d_call: .
j_call: TRBJ2-7
v_call: TRBV7-9
cdr3_nt: TGTGCCAGCAGCGCGGGTCCACCTTCCTACGAGCAGTACTTC
cdr3_aa: CASSAGPPSYEQYF

clone_size: once
d_call: TRBD1
j_call: TRBJ2-2
v_call: TRBV27
cdr3_nt: TGTGCCAGCAGTCGCCGACAGGGCGGCACCGGGGAGCTGTTTTTT
cdr3_aa: CASSRRQGGTGELFF

clone_size: .
d_call: .
j_call: TRBJ1-6
v_call: TRBV4-1
cdr3_nt: TGCGCCAGCAGCCAAGATCGACAGGCTAGCTCCTATAATTCACCCCTCCACTTT
cdr3_aa: CASSQDRQASSYNSPLHF

clone_size: .
d_call: .
j_call: TRBJ2-7
v_call: TRBV6-5
cdr3_nt: TGTGCCAGCAGGGGGACTGCTCCCTCCTACGAGCAGTACTTC
cdr3_aa: CASRGTAPSYEQYF

clone_size: .
d_call: .
j_call: TRBJ2-7
v_call: TRBV30
cdr3_nt: TGTGCCTGGAGTTCAGGCCGGGGGAACTACGAGCAGTACTTC
cdr3_aa: CAWSSGRGNYEQYF

clone_size: .
d_call: TRBD1
j_call: TRBJ2-6
v_call: TRBV19
cdr3_nt: TGTGCCAGTAGTACTACAGGGGGCCGGACTGGGGCCAACGTCCTGACTTTC
cdr3_aa: CASSTTGGRTGANVLTF

clone_size: .
d_call: .
j_call: TRBJ2-6
v_call: TRBV6-1
cdr3_nt: TGTGCCAGCAGTGAAATGAGCTCTGGGGCCAACGTCCTGACTTTC
cdr3_aa: CASSEMSSGANVLTF

clone_size: .
d_call: TRBD1
j_call: TRBJ1-1
v_call: TRBV6-5
cdr3_nt: TGTGCCAGCAGTCCCTACGGGACAGGGGGCACTGAGGCTTTCTTT
cdr3_aa: CASSPYGTGGTEAFF

clone_size: .
d_call: .
j_call: TRBJ2-7
v_call: TRBV28
cdr3_nt: .
cdr3_aa: CASSFGRGTETPF

clone_size: .
d_call: TRBD2
j_call: TRBJ2-1
v_call: TRBV4-2
cdr3_nt: TGTGCCAGCAGCCAAGATCGACTAGCGGGAGGGACCTACAATGAGCAGTTCTTC
cdr3_aa: CASSQDRLAGGTYNEQFF

clone_size: once
d_call: TRBD1
j_call: TRBJ1-2
v_call: TRBV28
cdr3_nt: TGTGCCAGCAGCCCCTCGACAGGGGAGGGCTATGGCTACACCTTC
cdr3_aa: CASSPSTGEGYGYTF